This TCR beta chain was captured in a study of cytomegalovirus exposure and HLA in healthy donors. For the study at large: The roughly 120 validation repertoires matched the 666 first-cohort repertoires in platform, a later analysis reported. Study-wide results and caveats: Many donors carried some public TCRs, although rarity characterized most TCR sequences.

On this clone itself: Its target is unknown.

V lost 6 bases, J lost 0 bases, and 12 bases lay in between. The CDR3 extends over 14 amino acids. The V gene's germline CDR1 is SGHRS and CDR2 YFSETQ. Profiling relied on immunoSEQ multiplex PCR, and the TCRdb table lists in-frame clones only, not all of them. The profile covers about 220,000 clones, with 75% to 95% appearing a single time and roughly 1% taken by the ten largest. The material sequenced was PBMCs. The source is a woman aged 18-29 years in good health and CMV-seronegative. The chain combines TRBV5-1 with TRBJ1-2; maybe TRBD1 (5 bases). CDR3 region: CASTQDSTNYGYTF. The CDR3 DNA follows: TGCGCCAGCACCCAAGACAGTACTAACTATGGCTACACCTTC.